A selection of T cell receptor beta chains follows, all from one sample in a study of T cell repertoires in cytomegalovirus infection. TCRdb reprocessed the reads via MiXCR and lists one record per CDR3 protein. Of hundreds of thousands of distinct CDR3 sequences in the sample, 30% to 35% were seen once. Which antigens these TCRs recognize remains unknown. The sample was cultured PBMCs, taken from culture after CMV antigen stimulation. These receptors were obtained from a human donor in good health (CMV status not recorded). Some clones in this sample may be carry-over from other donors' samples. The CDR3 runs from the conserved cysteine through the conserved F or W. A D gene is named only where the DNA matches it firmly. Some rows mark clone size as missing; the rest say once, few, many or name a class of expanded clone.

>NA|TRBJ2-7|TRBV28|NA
TGTGCCAGCAGTTTAAACAAGCCCTACGAGCAGTACTTC
CASSLNKPYEQYF
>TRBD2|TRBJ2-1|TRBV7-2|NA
TGTGCCAGCAGCCCTAGCGGGACCTACAATGAGCAGTTCTTC
CASSPSGTYNEQFF
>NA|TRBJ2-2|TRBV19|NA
TGTGCCAGTAGTAAGTCCAGCACCGGGGAGCTGTTTTTT
CASSKSSTGELFF
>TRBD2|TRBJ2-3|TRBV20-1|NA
TGCAGTGCTAGCCCGCTAGCGGGAGCTGTAGATACGCAGTATTTT
CSASPLAGAVDTQYF
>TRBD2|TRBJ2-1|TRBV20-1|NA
TGCAGTGCTCCCCCACTAGCGGGAGGGTTTGGTGAGCAGTTCTTC
CSAPPLAGGFGEQFF
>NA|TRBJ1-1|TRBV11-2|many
TGTGCCAGCAGTTTCTTAGGCGAGGGGAACACTGAAGCTTTCTTT
CASSFLGEGNTEAFF
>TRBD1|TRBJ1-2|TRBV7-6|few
TGTGCCAGCAGCCCGCACGATACCGGGACAGGGTCTGGCTACACCTTC
CASSPHDTGTGSGYTF
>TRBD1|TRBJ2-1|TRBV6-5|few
TGTGCCAGCAGTTACCGGACAGGGTGGTGGAATGAGCAGTTCTTC
CASSYRTGWWNEQFF
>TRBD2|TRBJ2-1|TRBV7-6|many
TGTGCCAGCAGCTTAGCGTCACTAGCGGGAGGCCAGGGTAGTGAGCAGTTCTTC
CASSLASLAGGQGSEQFF
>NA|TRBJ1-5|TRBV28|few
TGTGCCAGCAGTTTAGCGTTAGGTGGCAATCAGCCCCAGCATTTT
CASSLALGGNQPQHF
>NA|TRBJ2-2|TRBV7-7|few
TGTGCTAGCAGCTTTGGCGGGATGGACACCGGGGAGCTGTTTTTT
CASSFGGMDTGELFF
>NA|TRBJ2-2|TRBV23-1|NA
TGCGCCATCCGCACCGGGGAGCTGTTTTTT
CAIRTGELFF
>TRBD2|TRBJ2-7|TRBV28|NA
TGTGCCAGTTCCGATCCTGGGACTAGGGGGTCCTACGAGCAGTACTTC
CASSDPGTRGSYEQYF
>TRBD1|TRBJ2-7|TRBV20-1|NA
TGCAGTGCTAGCCCTTGGACAGGAAGCTACGAGCAGTACTTC
CSASPWTGSYEQYF
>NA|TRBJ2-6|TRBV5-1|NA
TGCGCCAGCAGGGCGGACGGGGTGTTTGGATCTGGGGCCAACGTCCTGACTTTC
CASRADGVFGSGANVLTF
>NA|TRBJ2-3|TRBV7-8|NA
TGTGCCAGCAGCTCTAGAGCCCACGGAGATACGCAGTATTTT
CASSSRAHGDTQYF
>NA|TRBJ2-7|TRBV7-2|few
TGTGCCAGCAGCAGTCCGGGACGCAACTCCTACGAGCAGTACTTC
CASSSPGRNSYEQYF
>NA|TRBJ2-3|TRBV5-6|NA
TGTGCCAGCAGCTTGGGATCCCTAACGCAGTATTTT
CASSLGSLTQYF
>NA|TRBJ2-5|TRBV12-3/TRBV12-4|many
TGTGCCAGCAGACCCGGGGCAGGCCAAGAGACCCAGTACTTC
CASRPGAGQETQYF
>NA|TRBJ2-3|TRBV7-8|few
TGTGCCAGCAGCTTAGTTTGGGGAGGAGGAGGGGATTTT
CASSLVWGGGGDF
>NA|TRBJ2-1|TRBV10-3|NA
TGTGCCATCAGCGCCGGGTCACTTAAACTAAATGAGCAGTTCTTC
CAISAGSLKLNEQFF
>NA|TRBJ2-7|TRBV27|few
TGTGCCAGCAGTTTGACCGCTAAGGCCTACGAGCAGTACTTC
CASSLTAKAYEQYF
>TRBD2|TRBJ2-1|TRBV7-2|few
TGTGCCAGCAGGGGGACTAGCGGGAGGGGGTACAATGAGCAGTTCTTC
CASRGTSGRGYNEQFF
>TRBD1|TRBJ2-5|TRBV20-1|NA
TGCAGTGCTAGAGATAGGACAGGGTCCGGAGAGACCCAGTACTTC
CSARDRTGSGETQYF
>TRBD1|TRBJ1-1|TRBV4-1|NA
TGCGCCAGCAGCCCACCCCCAGGGGGCAGGGTGAAGGCGGACACTGAAGCTTTCTTT
CASSPPPGGRVKADTEAFF
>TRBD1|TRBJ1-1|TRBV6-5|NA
TGTGCCAGCACAATTACCCAGGGGGGGTCCACTGAAGCTTTCTTT
CASTITQGGSTEAFF
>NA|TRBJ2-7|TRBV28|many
TGTGCCAGCAGTTTAGAGGTGGCATACGAGCAGTACTTC
CASSLEVAYEQYF
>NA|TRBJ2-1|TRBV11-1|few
TGTGCCAGCAGCTTAACGAATTATGAGCAGTTCTTC
CASSLTNYEQFF
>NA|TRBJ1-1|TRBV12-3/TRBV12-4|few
TGTGCCAGCACCCAAGGGGGTCCGTTCTTCTTT
CASTQGGPFFF
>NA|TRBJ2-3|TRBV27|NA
TGTGCCAGCAGTTTATCAGCAGTCCCAGATACGCAGTATTTT
CASSLSAVPDTQYF